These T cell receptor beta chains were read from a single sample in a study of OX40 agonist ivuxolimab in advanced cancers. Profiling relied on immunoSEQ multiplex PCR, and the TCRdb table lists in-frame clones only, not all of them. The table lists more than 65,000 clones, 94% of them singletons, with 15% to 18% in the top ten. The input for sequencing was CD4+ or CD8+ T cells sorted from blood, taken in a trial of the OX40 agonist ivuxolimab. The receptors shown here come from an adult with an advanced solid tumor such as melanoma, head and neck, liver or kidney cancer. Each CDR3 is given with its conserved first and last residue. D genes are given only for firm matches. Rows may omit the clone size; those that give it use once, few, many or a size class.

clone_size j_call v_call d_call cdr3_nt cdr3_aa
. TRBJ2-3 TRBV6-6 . TGTGCCAGCAGTTACTCGTGGGGACAAACAGATACGCAGTATTTT CASSYSWGQTDTQYF
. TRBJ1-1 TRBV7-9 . TGTGCCAGCAGCTTAGTCGAAGAACTGAACACTGAAGCTTTCTTT CASSLVEELNTEAFF
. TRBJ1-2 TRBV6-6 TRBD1 TGTGCCAGCAGTCCATACCGGGACAGGGACAGTGGCTACACCTTC CASSPYRDRDSGYTF
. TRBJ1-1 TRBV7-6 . TGTGCCAGCAGCTTTTGGGCAGCATCCTTT CASSFWAASF
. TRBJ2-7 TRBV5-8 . TGTGCCAGCAGCTGGCCCTACGAGCAGTACTTC CASSWPYEQYF
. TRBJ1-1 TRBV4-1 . TGCGCCAGCAGCCAAGCATTGGGGGTTAACACTGAAGCTTTCTTT CASSQALGVNTEAFF
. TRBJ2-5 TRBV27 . TGTGCCAGCAGTTTGATTGGGGCTCGCCAAGAGACCCAGTACTTC CASSLIGARQETQYF
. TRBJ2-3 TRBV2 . TGTGCCACTCTTAAGCGGAATTCAGATACGCAGTATTTT CATLKRNSDTQYF
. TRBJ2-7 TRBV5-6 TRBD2 TGTGCCAGCAGTCTGGGAGGGGTCGGGTACGAGCAGTACTTC CASSLGGVGYEQYF
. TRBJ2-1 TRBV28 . TGTGCCAGCAGGGCGAGCTCCTACAATGAGCAGTTCTTC CASRASSYNEQFF
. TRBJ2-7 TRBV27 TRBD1 TGTGCCAGCGGACCCTGGACAGGGAGGTTCCACGAGCAGTACTTC CASGPWTGRFHEQYF
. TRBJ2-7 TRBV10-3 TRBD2 TGTGCCATCAGTGAGACTAGCGGGCGAGACGAGCAGTACTTC CAISETSGRDEQYF
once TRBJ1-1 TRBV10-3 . TGTGCCATCAGTGAGTCCTTGCAGGGGACGCAAGGGAACACTGAAGCTTTCTTT CAISESLQGTQGNTEAFF
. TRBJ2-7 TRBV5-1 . TGCGCCAGCTCTGCTTCACCTAGCTCCTACGAGCAGTACTTC CASSASPSSYEQYF
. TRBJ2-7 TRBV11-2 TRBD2 TGTGCCAGCAGCCTCAGCGGGGAGGCCTACGAGCAGTACTTC CASSLSGEAYEQYF
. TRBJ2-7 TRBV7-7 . TGTGCCAGCAGCTCAGGACTCGGAACCTCCTACGAGCAGTACTTC CASSSGLGTSYEQYF
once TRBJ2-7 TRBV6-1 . TGTGCCAGCAGTGAAAATCTTTTAGGCAGATACGAGCAGTACTTC CASSENLLGRYEQYF
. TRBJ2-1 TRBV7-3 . TGTGCCAGCAGCTCCCGGGACCAATACAATGAGCAGTTCTTC CASSSRDQYNEQFF
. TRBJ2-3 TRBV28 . TGTGCCAGCAGTTTAAGGGGGTCAGATACGCAGTATTTT CASSLRGSDTQYF
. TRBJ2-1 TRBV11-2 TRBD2 TGTGCCAGCAGCTTAGCCTCCGGGACTAGCGGGCCTTACAATGAGCAGTTCTTC CASSLASGTSGPYNEQFF
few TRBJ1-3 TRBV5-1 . TGCGCCAGCAGCTTGCCAGGGTCGGGGGACACCATATATTTT CASSLPGSGDTIYF
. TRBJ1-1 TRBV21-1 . TGTGCCAGCAGCAGGGGACAGAATAACACTGAAGCTTTCTTT CASSRGQNNTEAFF
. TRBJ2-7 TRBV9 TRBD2 TGTGCCAGCAGCGTCGGGGGGAACTACTACGAGCAGTACTTC CASSVGGNYYEQYF
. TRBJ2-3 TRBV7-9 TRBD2 TGTGCCAGCAGCCTAGGCGGTAGCGGGGCCGAAGATACGCAGTATTTT CASSLGGSGAEDTQYF
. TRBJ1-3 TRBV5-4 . TGTGCCAGCAGCTTGGGACACCTCTCTGGAAACACCATATATTTT CASSLGHLSGNTIYF
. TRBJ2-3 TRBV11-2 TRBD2 TGTGCCAGCAGCACTAGCGGATATAGCACAGATACGCAGTATTTT CASSTSGYSTDTQYF
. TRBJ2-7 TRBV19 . TGTGCCATCCGTCCAGGGAATGTCCCCCACGAGCAGTACTTC CAIRPGNVPHEQYF
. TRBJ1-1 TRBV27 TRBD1 TGTGCCAGCAGCCTCAGGGGGGCTGTGTTGAACACTGAAGCTTTCTTT CASSLRGAVLNTEAFF
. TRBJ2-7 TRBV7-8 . TGTGCCAGCAGCTTAAGTGCGGATTGGGGATACGAGCAGTACTTC CASSLSADWGYEQYF
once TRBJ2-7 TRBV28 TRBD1 TGTGCCAGCAGTTTGAAACCGGGACAGGGGTTCTACGAGCAGTACTTC CASSLKPGQGFYEQYF
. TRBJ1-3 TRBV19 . TGTGCCAGTAGTGTGAAACTGGGTCCCTCTGGAAACACCATATATTTT CASSVKLGPSGNTIYF
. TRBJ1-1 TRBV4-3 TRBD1 TGCGCCAGCAGCCAGGGGACAGGGAGTAACACTGAGGCTTTCTTT CASSQGTGSNTEAFF
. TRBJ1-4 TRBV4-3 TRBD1 TGCGCCAGCAGCCAAGATTGGACAGGGAGGGAAAAACTGTTTTTT CASSQDWTGREKLFF
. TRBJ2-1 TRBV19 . TGTGCCAGTAGTATAGCTCTCGAGATTGAGCAGTTCTTC CASSIALEIEQFF
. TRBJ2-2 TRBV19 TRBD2 TGTGCCAGTAGTAATCGCCGACTAGCTCCGGGCCCGGGAGACACCGGGGAGCTGTTTTTT CASSNRRLAPGPGDTGELFF
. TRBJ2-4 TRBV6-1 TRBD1 TGTGCCAGCAGTCTGGGACAGGGGATTCAGTACTTC CASSLGQGIQYF
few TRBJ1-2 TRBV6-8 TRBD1 TGTGCCAGCAGTCCATCGACAGGGGTGGCCTATGGCTACACCTTC CASSPSTGVAYGYTF
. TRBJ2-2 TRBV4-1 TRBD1 TGCGCCAGCAGCCAAGTGGCTCAGGGGGCCGGGGAGCTGTTTTTT CASSQVAQGAGELFF
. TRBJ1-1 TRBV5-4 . TGTGCCAGCAGCTTGGGTGGTCAGCTCAACACTGAAGCTTTCTTT CASSLGGQLNTEAFF
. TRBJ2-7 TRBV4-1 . TGCGCCAGCAGCCAGGGAGAGGGCCCCTACGAGCAGTACTTC CASSQGEGPYEQYF
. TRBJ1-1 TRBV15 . TGTGCCACCAGCAGAGCGGCCGAGGGGACTGAAGCTTTCTTT CATSRAAEGTEAFF
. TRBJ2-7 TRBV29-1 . TGCAGCGTTGTCCCCGCCATGGCAGGGATTAAGCGGAACGAGCAGTACTTC CSVVPAMAGIKRNEQYF
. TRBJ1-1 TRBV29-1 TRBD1 TGCAGCGTTGGGGCAGGGGGCAACACTGAAGCTTTCTTT CSVGAGGNTEAFF
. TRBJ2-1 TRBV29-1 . TGCAGCGTGGATGGGGTACCAGCGGATTACAATGAGCAGTTCTTC CSVDGVPADYNEQFF
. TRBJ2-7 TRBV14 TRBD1 TGTGCCAGCAGCCAGGGGACAGGGAGTTGGTACGAGCAGTACTTC CASSQGTGSWYEQYF
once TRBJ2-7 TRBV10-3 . TGTGCCACCCTAGGGGCCTACGAGCAGTACTTC CATLGAYEQYF
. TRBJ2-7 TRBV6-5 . TGTGCCAGCAGCCCCCTCGTAGGGCCCTACGAGCAGTACTTC CASSPLVGPYEQYF
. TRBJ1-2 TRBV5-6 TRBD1 TGTGCCAGCAGCTTGGGGACAGGGAATGGCTACACCTTC CASSLGTGNGYTF
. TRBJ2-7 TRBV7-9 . TGTGCCAGCAGCGCCTCAGGGGGGAGCTACGAGCAGTACTTC CASSASGGSYEQYF
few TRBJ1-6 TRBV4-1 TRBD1 TGCGCCAGCAGCCAAGAGCCGATAGGCCGGACAGGGTTGAATTCACCCCTCCACTTT CASSQEPIGRTGLNSPLHF
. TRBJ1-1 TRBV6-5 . TGTGCCAGCACCCAGACGGGTGGGACTGAAGCTTTCTTT CASTQTGGTEAFF
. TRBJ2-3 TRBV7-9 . TGTGCCAGCAGCTTAGGGGTAGCCCGCAGCACAGATACGCAGTATTTT CASSLGVARSTDTQYF